These 32 T cell receptor beta chains originate from one sample sequenced in a study of technical replicates of blood from several donors. The data were produced by immunoSEQ multiplex PCR, yet TCRdb's version contains in-frame clones alone and is incomplete. The sample holds around 83,000 clones, approximately 94% seen once. Sample: T cells isolated from PBMCs. These receptors were collected from a human donor in good health.

CDR3 residues: CASSGAGIPLSGANVLTF. The CDR3, as DNA: TGTGCCAGCAGTGGAGCCGGGATCCCTCTCTCTGGGGCCAACGTCCTGACTTTC. The chain has TRBV6-1 and TRBJ2-6, with D perhaps matching TRBD2 (5 bases). CDR1 MNHNS and CDR2 SASEGT come from the germline V gene. This CDR3 spans 18 amino acids. V was trimmed by 4 bases and J by 0 bases, leaving 16 bases between them.

CDR3: CASSPPGAGVDEQYF. The DNA for the CDR3 is TGTGCCAGCAGCCCCCCGGGGGCGGGAGTCGACGAGCAGTACTTC. The rearrangement uses TRBV6-5 and TRBJ2-7; TRBD2 might be the D (7 bases). CDR1 MNHEY and CDR2 SVGAGI come from the germline V gene. This CDR3 spans 15 amino acids. Deletions cut 6 bases from V and 5 bases from J, with 20 bases between.

The chain has TRBV7-9 and TRBJ2-7, with 12 bases fitting TRBD2. Germline-derived CDR1 and CDR2 are SEHNR and FQNEAQ (reference sequence). V lost 5 bases to trimming and J lost 2 bases; unmatched junction nucleotides: 13. The CDR3 spans 18 residues. In nucleotides, the CDR3 is TGTGCCAGCAGCCCTCCTACTAGCGGGGGGAATCGGACCTACGAGCAGTACTTC. It specifies CASSPPTSGGNRTYEQYF.

The chain uses TRBV7-9 and TRBJ2-7, with a weak D call TRBD1 (5 bases). V gave up 1 base and J gave up 3 bases, with 13 bases separating them. The length of the CDR3 is 15 residues. Germline lookup yields CDR1 SEHNR and CDR2 FQNEAQ (reference sequence). The chain's CDR3 is CASSLGGISGYEQYF. CDR3 DNA sequence: TGTGCCAGCAGCTTAGGGGGCATTTCTGGCTACGAGCAGTACTTC.

The rearrangement links TRBV6-1 to TRBJ1-5; TRBD1 might be the D (5 bases). In germline, CDR1 is MNHNS, CDR2 SASEGT. Trimming took off 5 bases at V and 4 bases at J, with 12 bases between the two ends. This CDR3 is built from 14 residues. The CDR3: CASSPRRGNQPQHF. The CDR3 DNA sequence: TGTGCCAGCAGTCCCCGACGGGGGAATCAGCCCCAGCATTTT.

This clone was recorded only once. This chain links TRBV5-1 with TRBJ2-3; TRBD2 agrees at 7 bases. Looked up from germline, CDR1 is SGHRS and CDR2 is YFSETQ. The CDR3 length is 15 residues. Losses at the gene ends were 0 bases for V and 2 bases for J; bases not matched to a gene: 3. CDR3 DNA: TGCGCCAGCAGCTTGGCAGCGGGACCCACAGATACGCAGTATTTT. Amino acid sequence: CASSLAAGPTDTQYF.

The V and J genes are TRBV11-2 and TRBJ2-1, with 9 bases aligning to TRBD1. The ends lost 3 bases at V and 6 bases at J; junction bases unmatched: 0. Germline assignment: CDR1 SGHAT and CDR2 FQNNGV. This CDR3 has 13 amino acids. CDR3 bases: TGTGCCAGCAGCTTGGGACAGGGCAATGAGCAGTTCTTC. The encoded protein is CASSLGQGNEQFF.

This clone has only one observation. The V and J genes are TRBV9 and TRBJ2-7; no clear D. The V gene lost 0 bases and the J gene lost 0 bases, with 7 bases spanning the gap. There are 14 residues in the CDR3. Germline assignment: CDR1 SGDLS and CDR2 YYNGEE. The CDR3 DNA sequence: TGTGCCAGCAGCGTAGAGGCAGGCTCCTACGAGCAGTACTTC. Its protein product is CASSVEAGSYEQYF.

The rearrangement joins TRBV5-4 to TRBJ1-1, with 7 bases identical to TRBD1. Germline-derived CDR1 and CDR2 are SGHNT and YYREEE (reference sequence). The CDR3 contains 16 residues. The V and J ends lost 4 bases and 6 bases, in that order; junction bases with no gene match: 15. CDR3 sequence reads: CASSPEEEQGKPEAFF. The CDR3 nucleotides are TGTGCCAGCAGCCCCGAAGAGGAACAGGGGAAACCTGAAGCTTTCTTT.

The gene calls are TRBV29-1 and TRBJ2-5, with D possibly TRBD2 on 6 matching bases. V lost 5 bases and J lost 9, with 16 bases in between. The germline V gene has CDR1 SQVTM and CDR2 ANQGSEA. The CDR3 length is 12 residues. CDR3 sequence: CSVRGERLAQYF. CDR3 nucleotide sequence: TGCAGCGTTCGCGGGGAGAGATTGGCCCAGTACTTC.

The J gene is TRBJ1-1, the V gene TRBV28; D is unresolved. CDR1 is MDHEN and CDR2 is SYDVKM in the germline V gene. Deletions cut 6 bases from V and 3 bases from J, with 11 bases between. The CDR3 spans 13 residues. CDR3 bases: TGTGCCAGCAGAGCCGCCCTTGACACTGAAGCTTTCTTT. This codes for CASRAALDTEAFF. The variable domain in full, with the rest retrieved from reference TRBV28 and TRBJ1-1, is DVKVTQSSRYLVKRTGEKVFLECVQDMDHENMFWYRQDPGLGLRLIYFSYDVKMKEKGDIPEGYSVSREKKERFSLILESASTNQTSMYLCASRAALDTEAFFGQGTRLTVV.

The chain recombines TRBV5-6 with TRBJ1-1, with unresolved D. In germline, CDR1 is SGHDT, CDR2 YYEEEE. V was shortened by 0 bases and J by 4 bases, with 10 bases between the two germline ends. The CDR3 covers 14 residues. The CDR3 reads CASSLDSSRTEAFF. As DNA, the CDR3 is TGTGCCAGCAGCTTGGACAGCTCGCGCACTGAAGCTTTCTTT.

The chain recombines TRBV10-3 with TRBJ2-3; 8 nucleotides line up with TRBD1. Trimming at V came to 4 bases and at J to 4 bases, leaving 7 bases not matched to a gene. Per the germline V gene, CDR1 is ENHRY and CDR2 is SYGVKD. The CDR3 totals 15 residues. In DNA form, the CDR3 reads TGTGCCATCAGTGTACTGGACAGGGAATCAGATACGCAGTATTTT. This codes for CAISVLDRESDTQYF.

This chain joins TRBV7-2 and TRBJ1-5, with D possibly being TRBD1 (5 bases). CDR3 length: 13 residues. V was cut by 3 bases and J by 7 bases, with 10 bases left in between. Germline CDR1 and CDR2: SGHTA and FQGNSA. The CDR3 sequence is CASSFQGRQPQHF. Written as DNA, the CDR3 is TGTGCCAGCAGCTTCCAGGGTCGACAGCCCCAGCATTTT. The variable domain in full, with the rest retrieved from reference TRBV7-2 and TRBJ1-5, is GAGVSQSPSNKVTEKGKDVELRCDPISGHTALYWYRQSLGQGLEFLIYFQGNSAPDKSGLPSDRFSAERTGGSVSTLTIQRTQQEDSAVYLCASSFQGRQPQHFGDGTRLSIL.

The chain has TRBV19 and TRBJ1-1, with D unclear. From germline, CDR1 is LNHDA and CDR2 SQIVND (reference sequence). The CDR3 totals 12 residues. V was cut by 8 bases and J by 8 bases, with 15 bases left in between. The CDR3 spells CASGFVGFEAFF. CDR3 sequence (DNA): TGTGCCAGTGGGTTCGTCGGGTTCGAAGCTTTCTTT.

This clone has a single count. The chain recombines TRBV10-2 with TRBJ2-1, with D unresolved. The CDR3 consists of 13 residues. Germline V gene sequence: CDR1 WSHSY, CDR2 SAAADI. V lost 2 bases and J lost 7, with 9 bases in between. DNA of the CDR3: TGCGCCAGCAGTGAGATTGCCGGGAATGAGCAGTTCTTC. Translation gives CASSEIAGNEQFF.

The chain links TRBV5-1 to TRBJ1-1, with a tentative D call TRBD1 (6 bases). V gave up 7 bases and J gave up 0 bases, with 16 bases separating them. The CDR3 extends over 15 amino acids. The germline CDR1 and CDR2 sequences are SGHRS and YFSETQ. CDR3 region: CASHNVGQLNTEAFF. The CDR3 nucleotides are TGCGCCAGCCACAACGTAGGACAGCTGAACACTGAAGCTTTCTTT.

The V and J genes are TRBV19 and TRBJ1-5; D unresolved. The length of the CDR3 is 15 residues. Trimming took 6 bases from V and 3 from J, leaving 15 bases between them. CDR1 LNHDA and CDR2 SQIVND come from the germline V gene (reference sequence). The CDR3 DNA sequence: TGTGCCAGTAGCCCTGCACTAGATGACAATCAGCCCCAGCATTTT. It specifies CASSPALDDNQPQHF. Full variable domain (missing parts from reference TRBV19 and TRBJ1-5): DGGITQSPKYLFRKEGQNVTLSCEQNLNHDAMYWYRQDPGQGLRLIYYSQIVNDFQKGDIAEGYSVSREKKESFPLTVTSAQKNPTAFYLCASSPALDDNQPQHFGDGTRLSIL.

The gene calls are TRBV2 and TRBJ2-1; possible D gene TRBD2, 6 bases. Germline V gene sequence: CDR1 SNHLY, CDR2 FYNNEI. The CDR3 loop spans 14 amino acids. Trimming removed 8 bases at V and 3 bases at J, with 14 bases between. DNA of the CDR3: TGTGCCAGCGTGGAGGGGAAAGGCTACAATGAGCAGTTCTTC. Translated, it gives CASVEGKGYNEQFF.

The chain has TRBV10-2 and TRBJ2-2; TRBD2 is a possible D gene (5 bases). The V end was cut by 5 bases, the J end by 4 bases, with 8 bases between. This CDR3 is built from 13 residues. From germline, CDR1 is WSHSY and CDR2 SAAADI. The CDR3 reads CASSTSLTGELFF. In DNA, the CDR3 is TGCGCCAGCAGTACTAGTCTCACCGGGGAGCTGTTTTTT.

The rearrangement joins TRBV6-4 to TRBJ2-7; no definite D call. The CDR3 totals 11 residues. In germline, CDR1 is MRHNA, CDR2 SNTAGT. Trimming pared 6 bases from V and 6 bases from J, leaving 9 bases between. The CDR3 sequence is CASRTQREQYF. The DNA of the CDR3 is TGTGCCAGCAGGACTCAGCGCGAGCAGTACTTC.

The chain has TRBV19 and TRBJ2-7; D may be TRBD2 (6 bases). The CDR3 has 16 residues. Germline V gives CDR1 LNHDA, CDR2 SQIVND (reference sequence). Trimming took 5 bases from V and 0 from J, leaving 17 bases between them. The chain's CDR3 is CASSGLGRDFSYEQYF. The CDR3 DNA sequence: TGTGCCAGTAGTGGTTTGGGGCGGGATTTCTCCTACGAGCAGTACTTC. Supplemented by reference TRBV19 and TRBJ2-7, the full variable domain reads DGGITQSPKYLFRKEGQNVTLSCEQNLNHDAMYWYRQDPGQGLRLIYYSQIVNDFQKGDIAEGYSVSREKKESFPLTVTSAQKNPTAFYLCASSGLGRDFSYEQYFGPGTRLTVT.

V is TRBV6-5 and J is TRBJ1-2; weak D call: TRBD1 (6 bases). CDR3 length equals 14 residues. Germline V CDR1 and CDR2: MNHEY, SVGAGI. The V end lost 0 bases, the J end lost 7 bases, and 12 bases lay between the germline ends. For the CDR3, the DNA is TGTGCCAGCAGTTACTCCGACAGGTTCTTTGGCTACACCTTC. The encoded protein is CASSYSDRFFGYTF.

The rearrangement links TRBV5-4 to TRBJ2-5; 10 bases are a match to TRBD2. V lost 2 bases to trimming and J lost 5 bases; unmatched junction nucleotides: 6. The CDR3 totals 15 residues. Germline-derived CDR1 and CDR2 are SGHNT and YYREEE (reference sequence). CDR3 bases: TGTGCCAGCAGCTTCTCGCTAGCGGGAGAGGAGACCCAGTACTTC. Translated: CASSFSLAGEETQYF.

The chain carries TRBV6-5 and TRBJ1-1; tentatively, D is TRBD1 (5 bases). The CDR3 runs 14 residues. Trimming removed 7 bases from V and 4 bases from J, with 16 bases in between. CDR1 is MNHEY and CDR2 is SVGAGI in the germline V gene. CDR3 in amino acids: CASMGLSGGTEAFF. DNA of the CDR3: TGTGCCAGCATGGGGCTTTCGGGGGGCACTGAAGCTTTCTTT.

The gene calls are TRBV28 and TRBJ2-5; D is unresolved. Germline V gene sequence: CDR1 MDHEN, CDR2 SYDVKM. V gave up 4 bases and J gave up 1 base, with 7 bases separating them. The CDR3 totals 13 residues. The CDR3 DNA reads as TGTGCCAGCAGTTCTCAAGCCCAAGAGACCCAGTACTTC. Its translation is CASSSQAQETQYF.

This clone was found once. The V gene is TRBV11-2, the J gene TRBJ2-6; D perhaps matches TRBD2 (7 bases). V was trimmed by 7 bases and J by 0 bases, leaving 19 bases between them. Germline lookup yields CDR1 SGHAT and CDR2 FQNNGV. The CDR3 is 18 amino acids. CDR3 region: CASTSGGPTSSGANVLTF. The CDR3 bases are TGTGCCAGCACCTCCGGGGGGCCGACGAGCTCTGGGGCCAACGTCCTGACTTTC.

The chain carries TRBV6-5 and TRBJ1-4, with D tentatively TRBD1 (5 bases). CDR3 length equals 11 residues. The V gene's germline CDR1 is MNHEY and CDR2 SVGAGI. V dropped 10 bases and J dropped 8 bases, with 11 bases sitting between them. The CDR3 DNA reads as TGTGCCACCGGGGAGGGGGAAAAACTGTTTTTT. Translated, it gives CATGEGEKLFF.

The CDR3 region has the DNA TGTGCCAGCAGCCAAAGGGAGTTGAGCTACGAGCAGTACTTC. Its protein product is CASSQRELSYEQYF. J is TRBJ2-7 and V is TRBV7-8, with D tentatively TRBD2 (5 bases). CDR3 length equals 14 residues. Trimming cost V 5 bases and J 3 bases, with 14 bases left between them. Germline V gene sequence: CDR1 SGHVS, CDR2 FQNEAQ.

The genes are TRBV7-8 and TRBJ2-3; the match to TRBD2 covers 9 bases. This CDR3 has 15 residues. CDR1 and CDR2 (germline): SGHVS, FQNEAQ. V gave up 6 bases and J gave up 2 bases; unmatched junction bases: 6. The CDR3 nucleotides are TGTGCCAGCAGAAGGGCTAGCGGGACCACAGATACGCAGTATTTT. Amino acids: CASRRASGTTDTQYF. The full variable domain, its missing parts supplied by reference TRBV7-8 and TRBJ2-3, is GAGVSQSPRYKVAKRGQDVALRCDPISGHVSLFWYQQALGQGPEFLTYFQNEAQLDKSGLPSDRFFAERPEGSVSTLKIQRTQQEDSAVYLCASRRASGTTDTQYFGPGTRLTVL.

The DNA for the CDR3 is TGTGCCAGCAGCGCCGAACTTTACACTGAAGCTTTCTTT. This codes for CASSAELYTEAFF. The chain is built from TRBV9 and TRBJ1-1; D call uncertain. V lost 3 bases and J 3 bases, leaving 9 bases between the germline ends. The CDR3 extends over 13 amino acids. Germline V lookup: CDR1 SGDLS, CDR2 YYNGEE.

The chain couples TRBV19 to TRBJ1-5; the D gene is possibly TRBD1 (6 bases). The CDR3 totals 18 residues. Germline values: CDR1 LNHDA, CDR2 SQIVND (reference sequence). V lost 4 bases, J lost 4 bases, and 23 bases lay in between. CDR3 sequence (DNA): TGTGCCAGTAGTACGCCTCCCTCAATACAGGGATTAAATCAGCCCCAGCATTTT. It is translated as CASSTPPSIQGLNQPQHF.